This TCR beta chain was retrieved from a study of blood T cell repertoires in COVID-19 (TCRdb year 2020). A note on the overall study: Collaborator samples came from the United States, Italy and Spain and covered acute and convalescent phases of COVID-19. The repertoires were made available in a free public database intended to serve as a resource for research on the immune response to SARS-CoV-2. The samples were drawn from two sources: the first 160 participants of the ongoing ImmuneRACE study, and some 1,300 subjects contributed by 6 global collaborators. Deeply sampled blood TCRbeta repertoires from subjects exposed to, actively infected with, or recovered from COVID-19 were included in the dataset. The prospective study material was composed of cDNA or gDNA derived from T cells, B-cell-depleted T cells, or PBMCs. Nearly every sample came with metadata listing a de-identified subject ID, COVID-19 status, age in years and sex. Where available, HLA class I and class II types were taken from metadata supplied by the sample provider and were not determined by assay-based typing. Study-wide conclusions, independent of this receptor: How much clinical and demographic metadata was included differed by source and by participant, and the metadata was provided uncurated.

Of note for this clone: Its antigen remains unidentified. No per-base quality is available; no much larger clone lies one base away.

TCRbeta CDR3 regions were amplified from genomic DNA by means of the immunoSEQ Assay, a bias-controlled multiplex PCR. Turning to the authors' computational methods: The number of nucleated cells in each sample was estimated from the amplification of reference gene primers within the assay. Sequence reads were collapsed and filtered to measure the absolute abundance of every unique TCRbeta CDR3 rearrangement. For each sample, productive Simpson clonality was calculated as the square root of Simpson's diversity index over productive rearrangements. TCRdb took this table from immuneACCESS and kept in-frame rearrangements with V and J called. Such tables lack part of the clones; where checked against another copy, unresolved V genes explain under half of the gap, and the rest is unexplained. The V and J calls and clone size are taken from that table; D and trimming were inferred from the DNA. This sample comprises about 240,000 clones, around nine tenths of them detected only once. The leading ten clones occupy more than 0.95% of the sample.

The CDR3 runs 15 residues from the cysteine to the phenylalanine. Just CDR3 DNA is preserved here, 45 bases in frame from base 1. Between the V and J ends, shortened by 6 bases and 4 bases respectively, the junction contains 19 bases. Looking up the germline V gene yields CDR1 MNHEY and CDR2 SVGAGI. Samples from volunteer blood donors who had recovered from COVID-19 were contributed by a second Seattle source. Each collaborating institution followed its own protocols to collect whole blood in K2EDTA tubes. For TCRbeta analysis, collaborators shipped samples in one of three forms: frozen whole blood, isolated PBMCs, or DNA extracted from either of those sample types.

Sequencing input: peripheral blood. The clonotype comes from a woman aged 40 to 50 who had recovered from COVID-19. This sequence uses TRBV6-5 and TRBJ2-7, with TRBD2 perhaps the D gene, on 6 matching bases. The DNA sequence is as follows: TGTGCCAGCAGCATGGGGCGGGACCCCAGGTACGAGCAGTACTTC. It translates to CASSMGRDPRYEQYF.